This record covers a single T cell receptor (beta chain). This CDR3 region has 14 residues. Trimming removed 6 bases at V and 6 bases at J, with 18 bases between. Germline V CDR1 and CDR2: SNHLY, FYNNEI. The entry originates in a study of radiotherapy plus CTLA-4 blockade in lung cancer. Only in-frame clones appear in the TCRdb table, and some are missing; sequencing was by immunoSEQ multiplex PCR. The sample comprises tens of thousands of clones, around 86% of which are singletons, and approximately 0.9% rests with the top ten. The receptor comes from a human donor with non-small cell lung cancer who had stable disease on radiotherapy plus ipilimumab. The chain combines TRBV2 with TRBJ2-7; D is unclear. The starting material was peripheral blood, obtained from a patient treated with radiotherapy plus ipilimumab. The CDR3, as DNA: TGTGCCAGCAGGGTCGGGCCGACACTCGGCGAGCAGTACTTC. Translation gives CASRVGPTLGEQYF.